This entry concerns a single T cell receptor (beta chain). In the original analysis: Amplifying reference gene primers gave estimates of nucleated cell counts. Assay used: immunoSEQ multiplex PCR; TCRdb lists only in-frame clones, some missing. The V and J calls and the clone size are those of that table, but D and trimming were determined from the DNA. The sample includes fewer than 200,000 clones, about four fifths seen only once; the top ten take 15% to 20%. Germline V gene sequence: CDR1 MNHEY, CDR2 SVGEGT. This CDR3 is built from 14 residues. The germline V and J ends were trimmed by 1 base and 9 bases, with 13 bases remaining between them. These data belong to a study of blood T cell repertoires in COVID-19. Turning to the study itself: COVID-19 samples from acute and convalescent phases originated in the United States, Italy and Spain. PBMCs, B-cell-depleted T cells, or T cells provided the cDNA or gDNA that made up the material.

The rearrangement uses TRBV6-2 or TRBV6-3 and TRBJ1-5; tentatively, D is TRBD1 (6 bases). This sequence originates from a woman in her sixties or seventies who had recovered from COVID-19. Sequences were obtained from peripheral blood. The CDR3 bases are TGTGCCAGCAGTTACTACCAGGGGTCCCGGCCCCAGCATTTT. Encoded protein: CASSYYQGSRPQHF.